The 5 T cell receptor beta chains presented below share a single source sample, sequenced in a study of shared clonotypes between healthy human individuals. Clones were sequenced by immunoSEQ multiplex PCR, and TCRdb holds only the in-frame ones, with some missing. Of some 2,500,000 clones listed, 92% are singletons. The sequenced sample was naive CD4+ T cells from PBMCs. Indicated subset: CD45RA+ positively selected. The receptors here all came from a man aged 18 to 35 in good health. Some clones in this sample may be carry-over from other donors' samples.

There are a few counts of this clone. At the DNA level, this CDR3 is encoded by other sequences in the same sample as well. The chain combines TRBV19 with TRBJ1-2; D is undetermined. CDR1 is LNHDA, CDR2 SQIVND, per germline (reference sequence). Trimming left V 3 bases short and J 0 bases short, with 2 bases between. The CDR3 is 12 amino acids. CDR3 sequence reads: CASSMANYGYTF. The CDR3, as DNA: TGTGCCAGTAGTATGGCTAACTATGGCTACACCTTC.

The rearrangement joins TRBV15 to TRBJ2-7; TRBD1 is a possible D gene (6 bases). CDR1 LNHNV and CDR2 YYDKDF come from the germline V gene (reference sequence). The V gene lost 7 bases and the J gene lost 6 bases, with 16 bases spanning the gap. The CDR3 covers 13 residues. CDR3: CATNQGRIGEQYF. DNA of the CDR3: TGTGCCACCAATCAGGGGCGAATTGGCGAGCAGTACTTC.

The rearrangement uses TRBV7-9 and TRBJ2-3; TRBD1 might be the D (5 bases). CDR3 size: 12 residues. Trimming shortened V by 4 bases and J by 4 bases, and 6 bases separated the two germline ends. The V gene's germline CDR1 is SEHNR and CDR2 FQNEAQ (reference sequence). CDR3: CASSSGSDTQYF. Here the CDR3 DNA reads TGTGCCAGCAGCTCAGGGTCAGATACGCAGTATTTT. The full variable domain, in which reference TRBV7-9 and TRBJ2-3 provide the parts outside the CDR3, is DTGVSQNPRHKITKRGQNVTFRCDPISEHNRLYWYRQTLGQGPEFLTYFQNEAQLEKSRLLSDRFSAERPKGSFSTLEIQRTEQGDSAMYLCASSSGSDTQYFGPGTRLTVL.

The CDR3 bases are TGTGCCAGCAGCCTCATAGACAGGAGGAACACCGGGGAGCTGTTTTTT. Encoded protein: CASSLIDRRNTGELFF. V usage is TRBV7-2 and J usage is TRBJ2-2, with D tentatively TRBD1 (6 bases). V was clipped by 5 bases and J by 1 base, with 14 bases between them. The CDR3 contains 16 residues. Per germline, CDR1 SGHTA and CDR2 FQGNSA.

The chain joins TRBV19 to TRBJ1-3; possible D gene TRBD1, 5 bases. This CDR3 comprises 16 residues. Per germline, CDR1 LNHDA and CDR2 SQIVND (reference sequence). Trimming stripped 1 base from V and 0 bases from J, with 10 bases between. The CDR3 bases are TGTGCCAGTAGTATAGGGAGACAGTTCTCTGGAAACACCATATATTTT. As protein: CASSIGRQFSGNTIYF. Based on the CDR3 plus reference TRBV19 and TRBJ1-3, the full variable domain is DGGITQSPKYLFRKEGQNVTLSCEQNLNHDAMYWYRQDPGQGLRLIYYSQIVNDFQKGDIAEGYSVSREKKESFPLTVTSAQKNPTAFYLCASSIGRQFSGNTIYFGEGSWLTVV.